This T cell receptor (beta chain) was sequenced for a study of cytomegalovirus exposure and HLA in healthy donors. The assay was immunoSEQ multiplex PCR, and TCRdb's table has in-frame clones only and misses some. The profile shows fewer than 300,000 clones, over 75% of them singletons. The table lists this clone with a few counts. Trimming took 2 bases from V and 4 from J; bases not matched to a gene: 13. The CDR3 extends over 17 amino acids. The germline CDR1 and CDR2 sequences are MGHDK and SYGVNS. Sequencing input: PBMCs. The clonotype was recovered from a woman between 18 and 29 years old in good health and CMV-seronegative. The V and J genes are TRBV25-1 and TRBJ2-7, with TRBD2 identical over 8 bases. The CDR3 loop reads CASSEALISGTLYEQYF. CDR3 nucleotide sequence: TGTGCCAGCAGTGAAGCTCTAATTAGCGGGACCCTTTACGAGCAGTACTTC.